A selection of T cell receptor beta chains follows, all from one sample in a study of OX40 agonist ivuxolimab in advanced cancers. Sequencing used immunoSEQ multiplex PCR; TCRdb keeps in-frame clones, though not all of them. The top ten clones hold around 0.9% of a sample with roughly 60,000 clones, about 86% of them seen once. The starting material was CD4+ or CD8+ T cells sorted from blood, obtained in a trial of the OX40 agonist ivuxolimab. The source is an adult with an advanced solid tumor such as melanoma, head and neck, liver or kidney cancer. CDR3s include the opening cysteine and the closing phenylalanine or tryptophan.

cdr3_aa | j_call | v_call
CALGDYGYTF | TRBJ1-2 | TRBV6-5
CASSPRTGLNTEAFF | TRBJ1-1 | TRBV7-8
CASSLHSSYEQYF | TRBJ2-7 | TRBV7-9
CASSLIGQDSGNTIYF | TRBJ1-3 | TRBV11-2
CATSRDDDTTNEKLFF | TRBJ1-4 | TRBV15
CASSGAGYEQYF | TRBJ2-7 | TRBV6-1
CASSLSGGRMDTQYF | TRBJ2-3 | TRBV27
CASKTGGPNEKLFF | TRBJ1-4 | TRBV6-1
CASTPGGTVPYEQYF | TRBJ2-7 | TRBV9
CSVKRPGEAFF | TRBJ1-1 | TRBV29-1
CASSQVSAEAFF | TRBJ1-1 | TRBV14
CASMGLGDRGLYGYTF | TRBJ1-2 | TRBV27
CASSGFRGYNSPLHF | TRBJ1-6 | TRBV5-6
CASSLRQGDEQYF | NA | TRBV5-1